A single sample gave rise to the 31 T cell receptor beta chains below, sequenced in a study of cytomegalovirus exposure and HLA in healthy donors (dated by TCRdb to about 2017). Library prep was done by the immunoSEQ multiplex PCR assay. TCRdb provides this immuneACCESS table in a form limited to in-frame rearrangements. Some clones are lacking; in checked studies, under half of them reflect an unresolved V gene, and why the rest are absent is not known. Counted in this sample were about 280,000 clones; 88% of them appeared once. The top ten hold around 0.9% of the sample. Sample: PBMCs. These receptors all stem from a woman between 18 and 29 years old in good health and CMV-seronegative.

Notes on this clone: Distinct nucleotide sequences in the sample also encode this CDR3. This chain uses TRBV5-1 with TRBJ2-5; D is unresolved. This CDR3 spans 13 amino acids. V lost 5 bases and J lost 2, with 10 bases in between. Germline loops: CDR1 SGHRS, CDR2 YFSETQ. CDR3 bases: TGCGCCAGCAGTAGTCTAAGACAAGAGACCCAGTACTTC. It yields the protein CASSSLRQETQYF.

The CDR3 is CASSLSTSGYGEQYF. The CDR3 DNA follows: TGTGCCAGCAGTTTATCTACTAGCGGGTACGGCGAGCAGTACTTC. The chain links TRBV27 to TRBJ2-7; TRBD2 aligns across 9 bases. With V trimmed by 0 bases and J by 6 bases, 6 bases remained unmatched. CDR3 length equals 15 residues. Germline values: CDR1 MNHEY, CDR2 SMNVEV (reference sequence).

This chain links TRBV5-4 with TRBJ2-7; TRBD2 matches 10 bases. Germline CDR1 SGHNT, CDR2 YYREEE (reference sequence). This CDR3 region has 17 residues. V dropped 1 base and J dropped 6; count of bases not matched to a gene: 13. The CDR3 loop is CASSLFLIASGRVEQYF. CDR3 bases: TGTGCCAGCAGCTTGTTTCTTATTGCTAGCGGGAGAGTCGAGCAGTACTTC.

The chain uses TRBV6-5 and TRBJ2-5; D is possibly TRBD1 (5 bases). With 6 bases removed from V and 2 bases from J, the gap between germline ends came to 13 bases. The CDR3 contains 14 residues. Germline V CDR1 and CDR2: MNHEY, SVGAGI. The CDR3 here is CASSTTVIQETQYF. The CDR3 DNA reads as TGTGCCAGCAGCACGACAGTTATTCAAGAGACCCAGTACTTC.

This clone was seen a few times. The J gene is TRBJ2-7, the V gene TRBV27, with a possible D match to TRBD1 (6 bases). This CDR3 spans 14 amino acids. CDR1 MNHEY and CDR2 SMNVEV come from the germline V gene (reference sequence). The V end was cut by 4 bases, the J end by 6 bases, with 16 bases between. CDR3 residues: CASSYSGQAFEQYF. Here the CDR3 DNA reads TGTGCCAGCAGTTATTCGGGACAAGCTTTCGAGCAGTACTTC.

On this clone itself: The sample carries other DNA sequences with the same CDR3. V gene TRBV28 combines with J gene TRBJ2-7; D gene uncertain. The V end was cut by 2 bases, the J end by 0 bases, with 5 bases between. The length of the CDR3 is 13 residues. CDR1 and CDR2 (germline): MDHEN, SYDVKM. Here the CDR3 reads CASSLASSYEQYF. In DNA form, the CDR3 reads TGTGCCAGCAGTTTAGCGAGCTCCTACGAGCAGTACTTC.

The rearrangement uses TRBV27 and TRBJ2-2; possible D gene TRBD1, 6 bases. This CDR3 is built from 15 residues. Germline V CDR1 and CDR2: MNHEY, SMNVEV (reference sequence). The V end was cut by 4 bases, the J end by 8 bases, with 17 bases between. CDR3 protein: CASSSYREARGELFF. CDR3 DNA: TGTGCCAGCAGTTCCTACAGGGAAGCGAGGGGGGAGCTGTTTTTT.

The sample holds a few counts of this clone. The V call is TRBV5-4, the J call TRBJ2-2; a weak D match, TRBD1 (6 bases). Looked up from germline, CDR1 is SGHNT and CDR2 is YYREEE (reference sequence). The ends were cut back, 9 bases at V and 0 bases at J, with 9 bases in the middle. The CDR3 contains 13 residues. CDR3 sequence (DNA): TGTGCCATACAGGGCGCGAACACCGGGGAGCTGTTTTTT. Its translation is CAIQGANTGELFF.

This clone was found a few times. In DNA, the CDR3 is TGTGCCAGCGGCCTAGGACAGCTCTATGGCTACACCTTC. It specifies CASGLGQLYGYTF. This chain joins TRBV19 and TRBJ1-2; D may be TRBD1 (6 bases). This CDR3 region has 13 residues. CDR1 and CDR2 from the germline V gene are LNHDA and SQIVND (reference sequence). V was cut by 9 bases and J by 4 bases, with 15 bases left in between. Filled out from reference TRBV19 and TRBJ1-2, the complete variable domain reads DGGITQSPKYLFRKEGQNVTLSCEQNLNHDAMYWYRQDPGQGLRLIYYSQIVNDFQKGDIAEGYSVSREKKESFPLTVTSAQKNPTAFYLCASGLGQLYGYTFGSGTRLTVV.

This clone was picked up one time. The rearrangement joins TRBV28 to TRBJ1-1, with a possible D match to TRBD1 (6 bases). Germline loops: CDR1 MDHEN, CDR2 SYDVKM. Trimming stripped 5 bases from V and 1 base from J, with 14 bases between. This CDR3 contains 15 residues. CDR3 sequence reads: CASSASAGANTEAFF. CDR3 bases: TGTGCCAGCAGTGCTTCGGCAGGGGCGAACACTGAAGCTTTCTTT.

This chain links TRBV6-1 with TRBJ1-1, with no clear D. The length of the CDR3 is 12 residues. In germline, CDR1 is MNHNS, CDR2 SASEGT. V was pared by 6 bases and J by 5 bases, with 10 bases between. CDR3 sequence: CASRDIQTEAFF. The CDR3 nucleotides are TGTGCCAGCAGAGATATTCAGACTGAAGCTTTCTTT.

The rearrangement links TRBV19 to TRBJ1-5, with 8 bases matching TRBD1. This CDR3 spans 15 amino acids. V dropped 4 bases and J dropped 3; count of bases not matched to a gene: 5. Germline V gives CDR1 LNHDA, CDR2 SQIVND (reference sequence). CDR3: CASSTTGGPNQPQHF. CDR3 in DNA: TGTGCCAGTAGTACAACAGGGGGTCCCAATCAGCCCCAGCATTTT.

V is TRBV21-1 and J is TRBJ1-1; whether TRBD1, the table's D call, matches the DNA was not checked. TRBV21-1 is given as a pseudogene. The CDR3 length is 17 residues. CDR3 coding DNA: TGTGCCAGCAGCAAAGCCTTGTGGACAGCCATGAACACTGAAGCTTTCTTT. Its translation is CASSKALWTAMNTEAFF.

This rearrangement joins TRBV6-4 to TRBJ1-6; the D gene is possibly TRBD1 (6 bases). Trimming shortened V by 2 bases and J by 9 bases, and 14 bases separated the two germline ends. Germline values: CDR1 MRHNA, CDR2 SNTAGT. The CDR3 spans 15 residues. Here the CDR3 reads CASSDGRGSPSPLHF. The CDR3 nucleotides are TGTGCCAGCAGTGACGGCAGGGGAAGCCCTTCACCCCTCCACTTT.

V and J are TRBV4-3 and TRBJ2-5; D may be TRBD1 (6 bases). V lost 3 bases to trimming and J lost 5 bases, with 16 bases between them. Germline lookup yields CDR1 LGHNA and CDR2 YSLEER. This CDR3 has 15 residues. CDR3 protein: CASSQRVGHVETQYF. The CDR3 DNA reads TGCGCCAGCAGCCAGAGAGTGGGACATGTGGAGACCCAGTACTTC.

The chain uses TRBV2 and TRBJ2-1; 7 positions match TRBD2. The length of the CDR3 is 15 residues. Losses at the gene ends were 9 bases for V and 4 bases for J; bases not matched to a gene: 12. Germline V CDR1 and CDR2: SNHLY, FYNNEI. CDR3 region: CARRLLKREYNEQFF. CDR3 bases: TGTGCCAGACGACTACTCAAGCGGGAATACAATGAGCAGTTCTTC.

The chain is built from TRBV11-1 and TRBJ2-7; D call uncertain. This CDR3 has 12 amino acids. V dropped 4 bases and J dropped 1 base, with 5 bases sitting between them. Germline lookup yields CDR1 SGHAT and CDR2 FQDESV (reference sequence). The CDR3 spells CASSYISYEQYF. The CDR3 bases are TGTGCCAGCAGCTATATATCCTACGAGCAGTACTTC. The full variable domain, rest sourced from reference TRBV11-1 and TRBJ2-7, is EAEVAQSPRYKITEKSQAVAFWCDPISGHATLYWYRQILGQGPELLVQFQDESVVDDSQLPKDRFSAERLKGVDSTLKIQPAELGDSAMYLCASSYISYEQYFGPGTRLTVT.

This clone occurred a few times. The CDR3 DNA follows: TGTGCCAGCAGGCAGGGTGACGAGCAGTACTTC. It is translated as CASRQGDEQYF. The chain carries TRBV6-5 and TRBJ2-7; tentative D call: TRBD1 (5 bases). Trimming left V 6 bases short and J 5 bases short, with 8 bases between. CDR3 length equals 11 residues. CDR1 and CDR2 (germline): MNHEY, SVGAGI.

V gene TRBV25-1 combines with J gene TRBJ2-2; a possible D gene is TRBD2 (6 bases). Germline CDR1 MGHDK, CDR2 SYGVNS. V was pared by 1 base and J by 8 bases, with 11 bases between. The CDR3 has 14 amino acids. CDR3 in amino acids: CASSEWGETGELFF. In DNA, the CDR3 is TGTGCCAGCAGTGAATGGGGGGAGACGGGGGAGCTGTTTTTT. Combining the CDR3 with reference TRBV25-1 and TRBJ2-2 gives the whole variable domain EADIYQTPRYLVIGTGKKITLECSQTMGHDKMYWYQQDPGMELHLIHYSYGVNSTEKGDLSSESTVSRIRTEHFPLTLESARPSHTSQYLCASSEWGETGELFFGEGSRLTVL.

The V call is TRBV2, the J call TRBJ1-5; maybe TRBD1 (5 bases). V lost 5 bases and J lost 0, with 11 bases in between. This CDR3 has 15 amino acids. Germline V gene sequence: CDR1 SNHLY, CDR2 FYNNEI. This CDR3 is CASSPRQNSNQPQHF. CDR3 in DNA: TGTGCCAGCAGTCCCCGACAGAATAGCAATCAGCCCCAGCATTTT. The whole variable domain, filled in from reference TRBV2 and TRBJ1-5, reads EPEVTQTPSHQVTQMGQEVILRCVPISNHLYFYWYRQILGQKVEFLVSFYNNEISEKSEIFDDQFSVERPDGSNFTLKIRSTKLEDSAMYFCASSPRQNSNQPQHFGDGTRLSIL.

This CDR3 is CASSRQGGYYNEQFF. The CDR3 coding sequence is TGTGCCAGCTCGCGCCAGGGAGGCTACTACAATGAGCAGTTCTTC. The chain joins TRBV18 to TRBJ2-1; tentatively, D is TRBD2 (6 bases). Germline CDR1 is KGHSH and CDR2 is LQKENI. Deletions cut 6 bases from V and 3 bases from J, with 15 bases between. The CDR3 length is 15 residues.

The CDR3 nucleotides read TGTGCCAGCAGTTACGCCGGCTCCTACGAGCAGTACTTC. Protein sequence: CASSYAGSYEQYF. The chain links TRBV6-5 to TRBJ2-7; D gene ambiguous. There are 13 residues in the CDR3. Trimming left V 2 bases short and J 0 bases short, with 5 bases between. Looked up from germline, CDR1 is MNHEY and CDR2 is SVGAGI.

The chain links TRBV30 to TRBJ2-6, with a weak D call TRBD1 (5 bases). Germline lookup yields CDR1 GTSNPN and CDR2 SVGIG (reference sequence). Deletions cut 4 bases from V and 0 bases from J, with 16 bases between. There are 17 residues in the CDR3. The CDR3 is CAWIRVRASSGANVLTF. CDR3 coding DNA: TGTGCCTGGATTAGAGTCAGGGCCTCCTCTGGGGCCAACGTCCTGACTTTC.

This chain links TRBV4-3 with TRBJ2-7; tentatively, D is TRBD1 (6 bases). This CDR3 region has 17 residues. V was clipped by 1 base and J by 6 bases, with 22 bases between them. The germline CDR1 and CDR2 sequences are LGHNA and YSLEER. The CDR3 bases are TGCGCCAGCAGCCAAGCGGTTGAAAGGGAGTTCAGGGGCGAGCAGTACTTC. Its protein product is CASSQAVEREFRGEQYF.

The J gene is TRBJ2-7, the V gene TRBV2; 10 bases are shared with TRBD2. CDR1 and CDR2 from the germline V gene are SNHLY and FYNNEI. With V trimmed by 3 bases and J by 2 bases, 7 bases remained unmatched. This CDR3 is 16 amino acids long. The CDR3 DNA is TGTGCCAGCAGTGATGGGGGACTAGCGACCACCTACGAGCAGTACTTC. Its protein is CASSDGGLATTYEQYF.

The CDR3 nucleotides read TGTGCCAGCAGTAGGGGCGGTAACCAAGAGACCCAGTACTTC. This encodes CASSRGGNQETQYF. The chain carries TRBV6-5 and TRBJ2-5, with a weak D call TRBD1 (5 bases). Trimming left V 5 bases short and J 0 bases short, with 10 bases between. The CDR3 runs 14 residues. CDR1 and CDR2 (germline): MNHEY, SVGAGI.

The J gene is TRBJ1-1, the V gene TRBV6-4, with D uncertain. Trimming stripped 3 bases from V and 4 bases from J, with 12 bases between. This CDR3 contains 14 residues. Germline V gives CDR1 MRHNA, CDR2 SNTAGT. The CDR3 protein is CASSEEVWGTEAFF. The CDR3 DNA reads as TGTGCCAGCAGTGAGGAGGTGTGGGGCACTGAAGCTTTCTTT.

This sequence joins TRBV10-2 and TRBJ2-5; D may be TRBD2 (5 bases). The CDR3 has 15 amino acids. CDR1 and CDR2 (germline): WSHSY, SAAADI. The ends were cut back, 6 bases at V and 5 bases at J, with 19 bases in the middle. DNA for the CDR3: TGCGCCAGCAGCCCCCGCTATAACACGGGGGAGACCCAGTACTTC. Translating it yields CASSPRYNTGETQYF.

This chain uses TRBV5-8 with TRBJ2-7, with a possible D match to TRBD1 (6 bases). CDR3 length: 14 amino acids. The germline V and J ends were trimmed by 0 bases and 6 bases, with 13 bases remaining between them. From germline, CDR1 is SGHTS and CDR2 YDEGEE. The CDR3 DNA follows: TGTGCCAGCAGCTTGGACAGGGCCCTAGGCGAGCAGTACTTC. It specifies CASSLDRALGEQYF. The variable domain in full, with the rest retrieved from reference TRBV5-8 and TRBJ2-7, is EAGVTQSPTHLIKTRGQQATLRCSPISGHTSVYWYQQALGLGLQFLLWYDEGEERNRGNFPPRFSGRQFPNYSSELNVNALELEDSALYLCASSLDRALGEQYFGPGTRLTVT.

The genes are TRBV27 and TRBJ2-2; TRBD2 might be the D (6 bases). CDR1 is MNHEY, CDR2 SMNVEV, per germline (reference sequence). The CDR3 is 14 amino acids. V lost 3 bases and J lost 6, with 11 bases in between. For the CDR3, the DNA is TGTGCCAGCAGTTTTTTGGCGGGACCCGGGGAGCTGTTTTTT. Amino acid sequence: CASSFLAGPGELFF.

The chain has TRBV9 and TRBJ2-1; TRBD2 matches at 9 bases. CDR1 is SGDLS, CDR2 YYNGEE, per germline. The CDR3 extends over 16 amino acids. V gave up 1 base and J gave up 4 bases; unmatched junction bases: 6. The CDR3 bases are TGTGCCAGCAGCGTATCGGGGACTAGCCGGTACAATGAGCAGTTCTTC. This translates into CASSVSGTSRYNEQFF.